Each of the 29 T cell receptor beta chains below was sequenced from the same sample in a study of blood T cell repertoires in COVID-19. Measured with immunoSEQ multiplex PCR; TCRdb has only the in-frame clones, and not every one. The repertoire holds around 390,000 clones, with around nine tenths as singletons. Sequences were obtained from PBMCs or T cells enriched from blood (not recorded which). Receptors originate from a woman between 45 and 60 years old who had recovered from COVID-19.

V usage is TRBV2 and J usage is TRBJ1-1; 7 bases are shared with TRBD1. CDR3 length equals 14 residues. V was pared by 4 bases and J by 1 base, with 3 bases of the junction left unmatched. The V gene's germline CDR1 is SNHLY and CDR2 FYNNEI. The CDR3 is CASSAGQWNTEAFF. The CDR3 DNA reads TGTGCCAGCAGTGCGGGACAGTGGAACACTGAAGCTTTCTTT.

This rearrangement joins TRBV7-3 to TRBJ1-1; 7 bases are shared with TRBD1. The CDR3 sequence is 14 residues long. Looked up from germline, CDR1 is SGHTA and CDR2 is FQGTGA. Losses at the gene ends were 5 bases for V and 4 bases for J; bases not matched to a gene: 7. The CDR3 DNA is TGTGCCAGCAGCGTAAGACAGGGAACCACTGAAGCTTTCTTT. This encodes CASSVRQGTTEAFF.

This chain links TRBV3-1 (or the pseudogene TRBV3-2) with TRBJ2-3, with 7 bases that match TRBD1. The length of the CDR3 is 16 residues. V lost 4 bases, J lost 1 base, and 8 bases stayed unmatched. Per germline, CDR1 LGHDT and CDR2 YNNKEL (reference sequence). CDR3 DNA sequence: TGTGCCAGCAGCCGCAGGGACAGCCCAGGCACAGATACGCAGTATTTT. This sequence encodes CASSRRDSPGTDTQYF.

The chain employs TRBV6-2 or TRBV6-3 and TRBJ2-7; 11 bases agree with TRBD1. The germline gives CDR1 MNHEY, CDR2 SVGEGT. This CDR3 is 14 amino acids long. Trimming removed 5 bases from V and 6 bases from J; junction bases left unmatched: 6. Here the CDR3 reads CASSLGQGAGEQYF. CDR3 nucleotide sequence: TGTGCCAGCAGTCTCGGACAGGGGGCTGGCGAGCAGTACTTC.

The chain links TRBV6-5 to TRBJ2-3, with a possible D match to TRBD2 (5 bases). CDR3 length equals 14 residues. The germline V gene encodes CDR1 MNHEY and CDR2 SVGAGI. V was cut by 6 bases and J by 4 bases, with 14 bases left in between. Here the CDR3 reads CASRAPAGPDTQYF. DNA of the CDR3: TGTGCCAGCAGGGCCCCCGCGGGCCCAGATACGCAGTATTTT.

This clone appeared a single time. The chain couples TRBV5-1 to TRBJ2-1, with 9 bases lining up with TRBD1. The CDR3 runs to 13 residues. Germline CDR1 is SGHRS and CDR2 is YFSETQ. V was pared by 7 bases and J by 10 bases, with 9 bases of the junction left unmatched. This CDR3 is CASCMGQGREQFF. CDR3 sequence (DNA): TGCGCCAGCTGTATGGGACAGGGACGGGAGCAGTTCTTC.

The V and J genes are TRBV28 and TRBJ2-1; TRBD2 aligns across 10 bases. V was pared by 1 base and J by 8 bases, with 8 bases of the junction left unmatched. The CDR3 sequence is 16 residues long. Germline values: CDR1 MDHEN, CDR2 SYDVKM. The CDR3 is CASSLFLAGGVYEQFF. CDR3 DNA: TGTGCCAGCAGTTTATTTTTAGCGGGGGGTGTATATGAGCAGTTCTTC.

This clone was observed once. J is TRBJ1-3 and V is TRBV7-2, with D unresolved. Trimming stripped 5 bases from V and 0 bases from J, with 11 bases between. CDR3 size: 15 residues. Germline V gene sequence: CDR1 SGHTA, CDR2 FQGNSA. The DNA for the CDR3 is TGTGCCAGCAGCCCCCGCCGGGGCTCTGGAAACACCATATATTTT. As protein: CASSPRRGSGNTIYF.

V gene TRBV7-2 combines with J gene TRBJ1-1; 7 nucleotides align to TRBD1. With 5 bases clipped from V and 2 bases from J, the junction kept 8 bases outside the gene matches. The germline gives CDR1 SGHTA, CDR2 FQGNSA. This CDR3 is 15 amino acids long. The CDR3 nucleotides read TGTGCCAGCAGCGCCCCGGGGACAGCTAACACTGAAGCTTTCTTT. Translation: CASSAPGTANTEAFF.

This chain's CDR3 is CASSLDGGAGQPQHF. The CDR3 DNA is TGTGCCAGCAGCTTAGATGGGGGGGCAGGTCAGCCCCAGCATTTT. The chain joins TRBV7-2 to TRBJ1-5, with TRBD1 as a possible D gene (6 bases). The germline V and J ends were trimmed by 1 base and 6 bases, with 13 bases remaining between them. CDR1 is SGHTA, CDR2 FQGNSA, per germline. The CDR3 is 15 residues long.

This clone was counted once. The J gene is TRBJ1-2, the V gene TRBV5-6, with TRBD1 as a possible D gene (5 bases). CDR1 is SGHDT, CDR2 YYEEEE, per germline. This CDR3 region has 15 residues. Trimming shortened V by 0 bases and J by 6 bases, and 15 bases separated the two germline ends. The CDR3 reads CASSLGFWGEDGYTF. In DNA, the CDR3 is TGTGCCAGCAGCTTGGGCTTTTGGGGGGAAGATGGCTACACCTTC.

The rearrangement links TRBV18 to TRBJ1-1; 11 positions match TRBD1. Germline trimming cut 0 bases from V and 3 bases from J; bases unmatched to any gene: 6. Germline CDR1 is KGHSH and CDR2 is LQKENI. The CDR3 is made up of 17 amino acids. The chain's CDR3 is CASSPPDRGLMYTEAFF. The CDR3 DNA reads TGTGCCAGCTCACCACCGGACAGGGGGCTCATGTACACTGAAGCTTTCTTT.

In its sample, this clone was seen once. The chain has TRBV7-9 and TRBJ1-2; a possible D gene is TRBD1 (5 bases). This CDR3 comprises 13 residues. Germline CDR1 reads SEHNR; CDR2 reads FQNEAQ (reference sequence). Trimming removed 3 bases from V and 7 bases from J, with 12 bases in between. This CDR3 reads CASSFVQAGGYTF. CDR3 coding DNA: TGTGCCAGCAGCTTTGTACAGGCCGGTGGCTACACCTTC. The variable domain in full, completed from reference TRBV7-9 and TRBJ1-2, reads DTGVSQNPRHKITKRGQNVTFRCDPISEHNRLYWYRQTLGQGPEFLTYFQNEAQLEKSRLLSDRFSAERPKGSFSTLEIQRTEQGDSAMYLCASSFVQAGGYTFGSGTRLTVV.

The CDR3 spells CASSVTFEQGAWKTQYF. The CDR3 DNA follows: TGTGCCAGTAGTGTAACCTTTGAACAGGGGGCTTGGAAGACCCAGTACTTC. The rearrangement joins TRBV19 to TRBJ2-5; 9 bases agree with TRBD1. J was trimmed by 6 bases and V by 5 bases; bases with no gene match: 16. CDR3 length equals 17 residues. The V gene's germline CDR1 is LNHDA and CDR2 SQIVND (reference sequence).

The rearrangement uses TRBV5-1 and TRBJ1-2, with 10 bases fitting TRBD1. The CDR3 has 14 amino acids. Per germline, CDR1 SGHRS and CDR2 YFSETQ. V trimming: 2 bases; J trimming: 5 bases; junction bases outside the gene matches: 3. DNA for the CDR3: TGCGCCAGCAGCTTCGCGGGACAGGGGTATGGCTACACCTTC. Residues: CASSFAGQGYGYTF.

This sequence joins TRBV3-1 (or the pseudogene TRBV3-2) and TRBJ1-1, with D perhaps matching TRBD1 (5 bases). Germline CDR1 reads LGHDT; CDR2 reads YNNKEL (reference sequence). Trimming took 7 bases from V and 11 from J, leaving 17 bases between them. The CDR3 contains 12 residues. CDR3 protein: CASIDTAGRAFF. The CDR3 DNA sequence: TGTGCCAGCATCGACACCGCGGGACGGGCTTTCTTT.

This chain connects TRBV6-5 to TRBJ2-5; a weak D match, TRBD2 (5 bases). V gave up 0 bases and J gave up 3 bases, with 5 bases separating them. The CDR3 sequence is 13 residues long. Germline V gene data show CDR1 as MNHEY and CDR2 as SVGAGI. The CDR3 region has the DNA TGTGCCAGCAGTTACTCGGAGGAAGAGACCCAGTACTTC. It specifies CASSYSEEETQYF.

This chain links TRBV5-1 with TRBJ2-2; TRBD1 aligns across 11 bases. The CDR3 is 15 amino acids. Losses at the gene ends were 4 bases for V and 7 bases for J; bases not matched to a gene: 6. The germline V gene has CDR1 SGHRS and CDR2 YFSETQ. CDR3 DNA sequence: TGCGCCAGCAGCCGAGGGACAGGGGGTAGCGGGGAGCTGTTTTTT. Translated, it gives CASSRGTGGSGELFF.

The chain employs TRBV27 and TRBJ1-6; the D gene is possibly TRBD1 (6 bases). Germline V gives CDR1 MNHEY, CDR2 SMNVEV (reference sequence). With 1 base removed from V and 10 bases from J, the gap between germline ends came to 11 bases. The CDR3 is made up of 14 amino acids. The CDR3 coding sequence is TGTGCCAGCAGTTTATTGACAGGAGAATCACCCCTCCACTTT. Its translation is CASSLLTGESPLHF.

The rearrangement uses TRBV19 and TRBJ2-6; tentatively, D is TRBD1 (6 bases). CDR3 size: 17 residues. V lost 8 bases, J lost 0 bases, and 17 bases lay in between. Per the germline V gene, CDR1 is LNHDA and CDR2 is SQIVND (reference sequence). The CDR3 spells CASGADRSISGANVLTF. The CDR3 DNA sequence: TGTGCCAGTGGGGCGGACAGATCTATCTCTGGGGCCAACGTCCTGACTTTC.

This rearrangement joins TRBV7-2 to TRBJ2-5; D is uncertain. Trimming took off 6 bases at V and 4 bases at J, with 9 bases between the two ends. This CDR3 region has 12 residues. In germline, CDR1 is SGHTA, CDR2 FQGNSA. The CDR3 region has the DNA TGTGCCAGCAGTCCCCTGGCAGAGACCCAGTACTTC. Translation gives CASSPLAETQYF.

The chain links TRBV5-6 to TRBJ1-5; D is unclear. Germline V gene lookup returns CDR1 SGHDT and CDR2 YYEEEE. CDR3 length: 15 residues. V was cut by 0 bases and J by 1 base, with 8 bases left in between. Here the CDR3 reads CASSLGGISNQPQHF. CDR3 DNA sequence: TGTGCCAGCAGCTTGGGAGGTATAAGCAATCAGCCCCAGCATTTT.

V and J are TRBV4-1 and TRBJ1-2; D is perhaps TRBD1 (5 bases). Germline V lookup: CDR1 MGHRA, CDR2 YSYEKL. The V end lost 0 bases, the J end lost 5 bases, and 13 bases lay between the germline ends. The CDR3 runs 15 residues. The CDR3 sequence: CASSQEGGTMYGYTF. For the CDR3, the DNA is TGCGCCAGCAGCCAAGAAGGCGGGACTATGTATGGCTACACCTTC.

V and J are TRBV19 and TRBJ2-6; 9 bases match TRBD1. This CDR3 is 16 amino acids long. Germline CDR1 is LNHDA and CDR2 is SQIVND (reference sequence). Trimming removed 7 bases from V and 0 bases from J; junction bases left unmatched: 4. The CDR3 spells CASNDRGSSGANVLTF. DNA for the CDR3: TGTGCCAGTAACGACAGGGGGTCCTCTGGGGCCAACGTCCTGACTTTC.

The chain links TRBV19 to TRBJ2-5, with D hard to call. The V gene's germline CDR1 is LNHDA and CDR2 SQIVND (reference sequence). The CDR3 consists of 12 residues. V gave up 4 bases and J gave up 5 bases, with 8 bases separating them. The CDR3 DNA reads as TGTGCCAGTAGTACCTTGGGCGAGACCCAGTACTTC. Protein sequence: CASSTLGETQYF.

The chain has TRBV29-1 and TRBJ1-2, with 10 bases fitting TRBD1. This CDR3 is 12 amino acids long. Germline loops: CDR1 SQVTM, CDR2 ANQGSEA. After removal of 6 bases from V and 8 bases from J, the junction contained 6 bases not matched to a gene. The CDR3 loop reads CSVEGQGQGYTF. Here the CDR3 DNA reads TGCAGCGTCGAGGGACAGGGGCAAGGCTACACCTTC.

The rearrangement uses TRBV13 and TRBJ2-2, with TRBD1 matching 7 bases. Germline CDR1 and CDR2: PRHDT and FYEKMQ (reference sequence). The CDR3 totals 14 residues. The V gene end was trimmed by 2 bases and the J gene end by 7 bases; junction bases not matched to a gene: 4. The CDR3 nucleotides read TGTGCCAGCAGCTTAAGGGGGCTGGGCGGGGAGCTGTTTTTT. It codes for CASSLRGLGGELFF.

The gene calls are TRBV5-1 and TRBJ1-2; 7 bases match TRBD1. After removal of 0 bases from V and 8 bases from J, the junction contained 7 bases not matched to a gene. Germline V gives CDR1 SGHRS, CDR2 YFSETQ. The CDR3 consists of 14 residues. CDR3 bases: TGCGCCAGCAGCTTGGGAAAGACAGGGTCCGGCTACACCTTC. It encodes CASSLGKTGSGYTF.

The V gene is TRBV7-6, the J gene TRBJ1-3, with 9 bases matching TRBD1. This CDR3 region has 16 residues. V lost 5 bases and J lost 1; bases outside the gene matches: 6. Germline assignment: CDR1 SGHVS and CDR2 FNYEAQ. The CDR3 DNA reads as TGTGCCAGCAGCGCGCGGGACAGGGTTTCTGGAAACACCATATATTTT. Translation: CASSARDRVSGNTIYF.